This T cell receptor beta chain was captured in a study of T cell clonotyping in hematopoietic cell transplantation. This table comes from immunoSEQ multiplex PCR, and its TCRdb copy is limited to in-frame clones, with some not included. Among approximately 10,000 clones, about half were seen once, and the ten largest hold approximately 9.3%. CDR1 and CDR2 (germline): SGDLS, YYNGEE. The length of the CDR3 is 15 residues. With 3 bases removed from V and 2 bases from J, the gap between germline ends came to 14 bases. In this sample, this clone turned up a few times. The TCR sequence derives from a male patient between 45 and 59 years old who had an allogeneic stem cell transplant from an unrelated donor, so the T cells may come from the graft donor. Some clones in this sample may be carry-over from other donors' samples. V is TRBV9 and J is TRBJ1-2; possibly TRBD1 for D (5 bases). The specimen was PBMCs, collected 30 days after allogeneic stem cell transplant. The CDR3 protein is CASSAPGGANYGYTF. The CDR3 DNA is TGTGCCAGCAGCGCCCCGGGAGGGGCAAACTATGGCTACACCTTC. Using reference TRBV9 and TRBJ1-2 for the parts outside the CDR3, the full variable domain is DSGVTQTPKHLITATGQRVTLRCSPRSGDLSVYWYQQSLDQGLQFLIQYYNGEERAKGNILERFSAQQFPDLHSELNLSSLELGDSALYFCASSAPGGANYGYTFGSGTRLTVV.